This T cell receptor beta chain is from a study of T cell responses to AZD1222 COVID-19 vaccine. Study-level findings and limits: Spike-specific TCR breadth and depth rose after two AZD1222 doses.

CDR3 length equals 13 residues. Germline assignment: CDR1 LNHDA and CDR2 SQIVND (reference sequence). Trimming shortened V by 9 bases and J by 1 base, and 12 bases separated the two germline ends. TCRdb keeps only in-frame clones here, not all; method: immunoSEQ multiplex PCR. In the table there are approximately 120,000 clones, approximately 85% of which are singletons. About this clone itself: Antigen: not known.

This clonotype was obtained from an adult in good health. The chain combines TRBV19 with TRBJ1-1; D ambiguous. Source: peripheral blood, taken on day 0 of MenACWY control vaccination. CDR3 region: CASSLGPNTEAFF. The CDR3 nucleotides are TGTGCCAGCTCCCTCGGGCCGAACACTGAAGCTTTCTTT.